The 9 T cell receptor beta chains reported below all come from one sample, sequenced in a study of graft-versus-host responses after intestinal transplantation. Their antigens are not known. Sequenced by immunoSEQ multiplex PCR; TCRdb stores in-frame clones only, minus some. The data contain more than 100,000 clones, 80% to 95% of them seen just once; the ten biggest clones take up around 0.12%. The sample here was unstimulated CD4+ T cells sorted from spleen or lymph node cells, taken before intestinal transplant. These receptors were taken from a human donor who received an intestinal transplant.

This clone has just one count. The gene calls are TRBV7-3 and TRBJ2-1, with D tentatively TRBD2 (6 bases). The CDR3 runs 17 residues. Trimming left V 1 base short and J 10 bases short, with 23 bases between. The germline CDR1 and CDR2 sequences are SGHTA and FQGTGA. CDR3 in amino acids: CASSLKPTSQGGGEQFF. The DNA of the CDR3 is TGTGCCAGCAGCTTAAAACCCACGTCTCAGGGAGGCGGCGAGCAGTTCTTC.

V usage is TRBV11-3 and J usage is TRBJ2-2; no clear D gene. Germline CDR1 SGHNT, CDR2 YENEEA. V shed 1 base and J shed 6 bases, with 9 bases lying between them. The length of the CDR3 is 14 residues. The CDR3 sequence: CASSLVPGAGELFF. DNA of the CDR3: TGTGCCAGCAGCTTAGTCCCCGGCGCCGGGGAGCTGTTTTTT.

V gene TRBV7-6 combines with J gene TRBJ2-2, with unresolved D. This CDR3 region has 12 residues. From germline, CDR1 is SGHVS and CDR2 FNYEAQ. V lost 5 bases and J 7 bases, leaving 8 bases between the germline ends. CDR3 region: CASSPVLGELFF. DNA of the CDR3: TGTGCCAGCAGCCCAGTACTCGGGGAGCTGTTTTTT.

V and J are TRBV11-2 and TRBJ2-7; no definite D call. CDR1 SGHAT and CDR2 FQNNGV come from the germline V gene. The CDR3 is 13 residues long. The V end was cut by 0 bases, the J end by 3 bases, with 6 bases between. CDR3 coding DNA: TGTGCCAGCAGCTTAGAAGGACGCTACGAGCAGTACTTC. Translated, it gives CASSLEGRYEQYF. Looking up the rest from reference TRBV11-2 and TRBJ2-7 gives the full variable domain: EAGVAQSPRYKIIEKRQSVAFWCNPISGHATLYWYQQILGQGPKLLIQFQNNGVVDDSQLPKDRFSAERLKGVDSTLKIQPAKLEDSAVYLCASSLEGRYEQYFGPGTRLTVT.

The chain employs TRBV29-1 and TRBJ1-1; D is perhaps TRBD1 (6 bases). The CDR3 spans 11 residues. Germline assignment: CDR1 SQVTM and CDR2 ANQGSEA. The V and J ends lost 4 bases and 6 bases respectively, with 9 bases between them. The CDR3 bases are TGCAGCGTTGCGGGACAAGCTGAAGCTTTCTTT. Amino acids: CSVAGQAEAFF.

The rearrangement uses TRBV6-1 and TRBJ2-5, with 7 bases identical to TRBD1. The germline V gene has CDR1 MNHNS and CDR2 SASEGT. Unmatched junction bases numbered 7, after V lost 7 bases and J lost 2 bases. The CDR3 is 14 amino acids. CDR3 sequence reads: CASTGGQAQETQYF. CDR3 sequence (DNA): TGTGCCAGCACCGGCGGACAGGCTCAAGAGACCCAGTACTTC.

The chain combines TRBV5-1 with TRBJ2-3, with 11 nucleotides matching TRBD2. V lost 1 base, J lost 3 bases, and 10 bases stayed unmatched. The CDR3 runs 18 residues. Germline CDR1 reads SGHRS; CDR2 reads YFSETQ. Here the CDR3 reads CASSLQASGRPGTDTQYF. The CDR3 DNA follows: TGCGCCAGCAGCTTGCAGGCTAGCGGGAGGCCAGGGACAGATACGCAGTATTTT.

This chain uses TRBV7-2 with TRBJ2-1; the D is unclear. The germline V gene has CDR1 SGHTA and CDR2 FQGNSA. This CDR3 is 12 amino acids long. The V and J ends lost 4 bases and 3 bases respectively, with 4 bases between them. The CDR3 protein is CASSSLYNEQFF. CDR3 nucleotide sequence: TGTGCCAGCAGCTCCCTCTACAATGAGCAGTTCTTC.

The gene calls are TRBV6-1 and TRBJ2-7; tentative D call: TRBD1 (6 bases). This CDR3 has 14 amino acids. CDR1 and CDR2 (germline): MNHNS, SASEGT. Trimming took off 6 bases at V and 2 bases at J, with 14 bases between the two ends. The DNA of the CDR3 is TGTGCCAGCAGGGCCCCACAGGGTGCCTACGAGCAGTACTTC. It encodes CASRAPQGAYEQYF.